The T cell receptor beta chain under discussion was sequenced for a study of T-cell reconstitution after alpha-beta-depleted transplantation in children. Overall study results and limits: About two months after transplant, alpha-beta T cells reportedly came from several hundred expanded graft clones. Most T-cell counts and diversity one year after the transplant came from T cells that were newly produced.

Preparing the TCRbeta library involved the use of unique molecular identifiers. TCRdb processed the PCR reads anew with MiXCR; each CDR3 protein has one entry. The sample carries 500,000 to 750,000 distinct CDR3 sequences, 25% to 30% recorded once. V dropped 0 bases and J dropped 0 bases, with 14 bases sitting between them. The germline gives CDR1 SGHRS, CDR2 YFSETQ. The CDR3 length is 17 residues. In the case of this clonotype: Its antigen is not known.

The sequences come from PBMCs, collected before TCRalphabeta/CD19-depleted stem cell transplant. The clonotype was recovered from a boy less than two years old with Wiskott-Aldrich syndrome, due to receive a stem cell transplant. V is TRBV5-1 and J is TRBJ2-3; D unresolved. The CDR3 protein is CASSLGRLFTSTDTQYF. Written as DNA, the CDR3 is TGCGCCAGCAGCTTGGGACGACTTTTTACTAGCACAGATACGCAGTATTTT.